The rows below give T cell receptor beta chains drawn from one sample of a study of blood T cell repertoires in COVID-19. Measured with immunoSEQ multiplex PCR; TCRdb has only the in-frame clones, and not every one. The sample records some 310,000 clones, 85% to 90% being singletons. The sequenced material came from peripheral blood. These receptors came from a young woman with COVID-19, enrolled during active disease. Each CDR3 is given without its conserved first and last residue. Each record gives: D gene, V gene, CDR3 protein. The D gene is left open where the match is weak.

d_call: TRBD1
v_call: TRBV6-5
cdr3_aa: ASSYPPDRGNSPLH

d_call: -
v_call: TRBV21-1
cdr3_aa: ASSRDRASNQPQH

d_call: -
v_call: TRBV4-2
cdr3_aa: ASSTSLANYGYT

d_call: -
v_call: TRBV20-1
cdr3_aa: SARTGNTIY

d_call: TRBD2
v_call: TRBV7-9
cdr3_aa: ASSLFLAGGRYNEQF

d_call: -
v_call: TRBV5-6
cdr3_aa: ASSFGEAFSNYGYT

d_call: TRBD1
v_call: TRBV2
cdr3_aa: ASRLDRGYGYT

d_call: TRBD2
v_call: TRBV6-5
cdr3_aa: ASSTSGRTDTQY

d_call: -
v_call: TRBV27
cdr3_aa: ASSDRQNLYNEQF

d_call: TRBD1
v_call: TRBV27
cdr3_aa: ATTGGLLYNEQF

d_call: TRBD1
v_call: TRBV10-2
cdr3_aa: ASRDWDSPNYGYT

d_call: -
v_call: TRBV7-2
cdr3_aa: ASSLGAEAYGYT

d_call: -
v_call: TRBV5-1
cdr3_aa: ASSLSTGSGNTIY

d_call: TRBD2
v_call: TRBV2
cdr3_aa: ASREGLAGTPSSYEQY

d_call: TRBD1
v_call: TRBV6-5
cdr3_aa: ASRPGQASYEQY

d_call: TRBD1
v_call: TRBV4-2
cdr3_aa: ASSQGTGSNTEAF

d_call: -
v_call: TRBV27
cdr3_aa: ASSSYIQGTGGYT

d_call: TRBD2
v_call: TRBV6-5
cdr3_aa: ASRRPGGPWGEQY

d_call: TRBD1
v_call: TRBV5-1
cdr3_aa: ASSWGTGADYGYT

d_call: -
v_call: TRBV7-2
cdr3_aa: ASSFSRDLGEQF

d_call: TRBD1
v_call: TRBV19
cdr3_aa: ASSIGSGTGDDEQY

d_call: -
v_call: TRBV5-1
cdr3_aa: ASSSVAYEQY

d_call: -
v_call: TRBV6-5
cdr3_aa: ASIGGALGYT

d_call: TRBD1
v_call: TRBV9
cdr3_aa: ASSGQGNNSPLH

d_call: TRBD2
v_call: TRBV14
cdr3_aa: ASSQVLAGSSEQY

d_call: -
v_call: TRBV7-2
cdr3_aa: ASSLATASGYT

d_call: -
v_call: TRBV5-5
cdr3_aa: ASSLEGGLSNQPQH

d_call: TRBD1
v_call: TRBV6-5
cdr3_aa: ASSSGQGYQPQH

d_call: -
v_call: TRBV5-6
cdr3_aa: ASSSLFAGMNTEAF

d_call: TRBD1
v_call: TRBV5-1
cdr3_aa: ASSLGTGNEKLF

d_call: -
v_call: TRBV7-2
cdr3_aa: ASSFGQRNTEAF

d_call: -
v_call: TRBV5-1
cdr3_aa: ASSYMTAEETQY

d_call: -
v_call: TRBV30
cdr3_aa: AWRQGRDTEAF

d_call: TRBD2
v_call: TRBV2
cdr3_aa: ASSEASRLAGAGNTQY

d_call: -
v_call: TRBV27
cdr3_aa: ASKSGTGVRQETQY

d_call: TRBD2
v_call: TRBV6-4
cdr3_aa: ASSATSANTGELF

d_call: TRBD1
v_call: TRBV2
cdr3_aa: ASSEAQGRGQGMSGELF

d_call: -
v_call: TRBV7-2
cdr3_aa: ASSLYPRQNNEQF

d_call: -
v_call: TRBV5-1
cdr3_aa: ASSRGAQGTYEQY

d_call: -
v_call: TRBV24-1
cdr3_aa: ATSDLQPPIARRVNTEAF

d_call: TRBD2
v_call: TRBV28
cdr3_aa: ASSLSGRALGTDTQY

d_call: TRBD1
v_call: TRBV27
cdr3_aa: ASSAQGAYNSPLH

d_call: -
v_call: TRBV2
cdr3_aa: ASSRERSYNEQF

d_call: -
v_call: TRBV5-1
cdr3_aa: ASSRRGAEETQY

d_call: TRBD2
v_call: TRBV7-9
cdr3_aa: ASSLVWAGGPTDTQY

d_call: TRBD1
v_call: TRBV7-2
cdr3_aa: ASSQAGTGPYNEQF

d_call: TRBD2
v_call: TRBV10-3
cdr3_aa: AISGTSSGSTGGNNEQF

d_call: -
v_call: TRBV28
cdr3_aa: ASRTDRPYGYT

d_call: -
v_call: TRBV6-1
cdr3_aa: ASSEGEGVVAYEQY

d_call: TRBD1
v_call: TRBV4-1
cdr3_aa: ASSQDSTGEIYEQY

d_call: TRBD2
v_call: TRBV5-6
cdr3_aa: ASSLYSGRRETQY

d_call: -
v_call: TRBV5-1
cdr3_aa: ASSRKDTDYGYT